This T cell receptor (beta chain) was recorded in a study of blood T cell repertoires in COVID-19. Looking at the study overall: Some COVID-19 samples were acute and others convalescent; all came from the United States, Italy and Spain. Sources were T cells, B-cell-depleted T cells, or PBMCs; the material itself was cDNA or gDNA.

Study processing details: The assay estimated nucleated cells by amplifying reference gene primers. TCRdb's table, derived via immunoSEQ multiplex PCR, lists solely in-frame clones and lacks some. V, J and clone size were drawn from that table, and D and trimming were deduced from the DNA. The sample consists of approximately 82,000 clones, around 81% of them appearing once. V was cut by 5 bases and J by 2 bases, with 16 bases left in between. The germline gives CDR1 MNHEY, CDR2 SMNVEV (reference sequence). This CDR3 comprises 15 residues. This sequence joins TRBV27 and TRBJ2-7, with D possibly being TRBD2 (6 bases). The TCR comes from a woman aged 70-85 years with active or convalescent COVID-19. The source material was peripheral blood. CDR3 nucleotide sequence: TGTGCCAGCAGTCGCGGGGCAGGAACCCCCTACGAGCAGTACTTC. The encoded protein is CASSRGAGTPYEQYF.